These 20 T cell receptor beta chains share one sample of origin, sequenced in a study of identical twins. A single record per CDR3 protein comes from TCRdb applying MiXCR to the 5' RACE reads. This sample yields approximately 240,000 distinct CDR3 sequences, of which around 15% are seen a single time; around 9.5% belongs to the top ten. Sequencing input: memory (CD45RO+) T cells sorted from blood. Receptors were obtained from a woman aged 18-29 years in good health.

This clonotype was observed a few times. The CDR3 loop is CASRRLAGDTDTQYF. The CDR3, as DNA: TGCGCCAGCAGACGCCTAGCGGGGGACACAGATACGCAGTATTTT. The genes are TRBV5-1 and TRBJ2-3; the match to TRBD2 covers 10 bases. Germline assignment: CDR1 SGHRS and CDR2 YFSETQ. The CDR3 spans 15 residues. With 5 bases clipped from V and 2 bases from J, the junction kept 5 bases outside the gene matches.

This clonotype was recorded a few times. The rearrangement links TRBV3-1 to TRBJ2-5; unclear D gene. CDR1 LGHDT and CDR2 YNNKEL come from the germline V gene (reference sequence). CDR3 length: 13 amino acids. Deletions cut 2 bases from V and 8 bases from J, with 12 bases between. This chain's CDR3 is CASSQKLDLTQYF. The CDR3 DNA is TGTGCCAGCAGCCAAAAACTTGACCTCACCCAGTACTTC.

V usage is TRBV12-3 or TRBV12-4 and J usage is TRBJ2-1, with TRBD2 matching over 8 bases. V dropped 1 base and J dropped 5; count of bases not matched to a gene: 4. The CDR3 has 15 residues. CDR3 DNA sequence: TGTGCCAGCAGTTTAGGACGGGGGGGCCACAATGAGCAGTTCTTC. This sequence encodes CASSLGRGGHNEQFF.

The rearrangement uses TRBV20-1 and TRBJ2-3; 12 bases are shared with TRBD2. The CDR3 is 16 amino acids. Germline V gene lookup returns CDR1 DFQATT and CDR2 SNEGSKA (reference sequence). Trimming at V came to 2 bases and at J to 3 bases, leaving 6 bases not matched to a gene. The CDR3 DNA follows: TGCAGTGCTAGACGGACCGGGACTAGCGGGACAGATACGCAGTATTTT. Its translation is CSARRTGTSGTDTQYF.

This clonotype was seen a few times. This chain links TRBV3-1 with TRBJ1-1; D perhaps matches TRBD1 (5 bases). The CDR3 runs to 11 residues. V was trimmed by 8 bases and J by 11 bases, leaving 15 bases between them. The germline CDR1 and CDR2 sequences are LGHDT and YNNKEL (reference sequence). CDR3 sequence: CASQGSVGAFF. In DNA form, the CDR3 reads TGTGCCAGCCAGGGCTCCGTGGGCGCTTTCTTT. The variable domain in full, with the rest retrieved from reference TRBV3-1 and TRBJ1-1, is DTAVSQTPKYLVTQMGNDKSIKCEQNLGHDTMYWYKQDSKKFLKIMFSYNNKELIINETVPNRFSPKSPDKAHLNLHINSLELGDSAVYFCASQGSVGAFFGQGTRLTVV.

This clonotype was observed a few times. This chain joins TRBV7-3 and TRBJ2-7; the D gene could be TRBD1 or TRBD2 (5 bases each). Between the trimmed V and J ends, which lost 5 bases and 5 bases, there was a span of 13 bases. This CDR3 has 13 residues. The germline gives CDR1 SGHTA, CDR2 FQGTGA. CDR3 amino acids: CASSPGPTDEQYF. The CDR3 DNA reads as TGTGCCAGCAGCCCGGGACCAACTGACGAGCAGTACTTC.

In its sample, this clonotype was seen a few times. The V call is TRBV6-6, the J call TRBJ2-7; D gene uncertain. The V end was cut by 5 bases, the J end by 7 bases, with 12 bases between. The germline CDR1 and CDR2 sequences are MNHNY and SVGAGI (reference sequence). The CDR3 runs to 12 residues. The CDR3 DNA reads as TGTGCCAGCAGTCTAACCTTTTGGGAGCAGTACTTC. This codes for CASSLTFWEQYF.

This clonotype was seen more than once but under ten times. In DNA form, the CDR3 reads TGTGCCAGCAGCTTACTCACAGGGGGTGAGCAGTTCTTC. Protein: CASSLLTGGEQFF. The chain uses TRBV7-9 and TRBJ2-1, with 8 bases that match TRBD1. Losses at the gene ends were 2 bases for V and 9 bases for J; bases not matched to a gene: 3. The germline gives CDR1 SEHNR, CDR2 FQNEAQ (reference sequence). The CDR3 spans 13 residues.

This rearrangement joins TRBV7-6 to TRBJ2-3; no firm D call. Looked up from germline, CDR1 is SGHVS and CDR2 is FNYEAQ. V was shortened by 1 base and J by 4 bases, with 12 bases between the two germline ends. The CDR3 extends over 15 amino acids. CDR3 region: CASSLGNRWSDTQYF. The CDR3 DNA sequence: TGTGCCAGCAGCTTAGGGAATAGATGGTCAGATACGCAGTATTTT.

This sequence joins TRBV19 and TRBJ2-1; 7 nucleotides agree with TRBD2. CDR3 length: 17 amino acids. Germline CDR1 reads LNHDA; CDR2 reads SQIVND (reference sequence). The V and J ends lost 0 bases and 5 bases, in that order; junction bases with no gene match: 10. In DNA form, the CDR3 reads TGTGCCAGTAGTATAGACCCCGGGCTAGCGGACCACAATGAGCAGTTCTTC. This translates into CASSIDPGLADHNEQFF. Drawing the rest from reference TRBV19 and TRBJ2-1, the complete variable domain is DGGITQSPKYLFRKEGQNVTLSCEQNLNHDAMYWYRQDPGQGLRLIYYSQIVNDFQKGDIAEGYSVSREKKESFPLTVTSAQKNPTAFYLCASSIDPGLADHNEQFFGPGTRLTVL.

The J gene is TRBJ1-2, the V gene TRBV30, with a tentative D call TRBD1 (5 bases). This CDR3 has 12 residues. Germline V CDR1 and CDR2: GTSNPN, SVGIG (reference sequence). V lost 1 base and J 5 bases, leaving 8 bases between the germline ends. For the CDR3, the DNA is TGTGCCTGGAGTGCCCGGGGGTATGGCTACACCTTC. It specifies CAWSARGYGYTF. The full variable domain, rest sourced from reference TRBV30 and TRBJ1-2, is SQTIHQWPATLVQPVGSPLSLECTVEGTSNPNLYWYRQAAGRGLQLLFYSVGIGQISSEVPQNLSASRPQDRQFILSSKKLLLSDSGFYLCAWSARGYGYTFGSGTRLTVV.

This clonotype came up a few times. V is TRBV24-1 and J is TRBJ2-2; 10 bases agree with TRBD2. The CDR3 has 17 residues. Germline loops: CDR1 KGHDR, CDR2 SFDVKD. V shed 4 bases, J shed 7 bases, and the junction held 11 bases outside the gene matches. Written as DNA, the CDR3 is TGTGCCACCAGTGACTCGTCTAGCGGGAGCTTAGGCGGGGAGCTGTTTTTT. Translating gives CATSDSSSGSLGGELFF.

This clonotype has at least ten counts. The chain joins TRBV2 to TRBJ1-4; no clear D gene. This CDR3 is built from 13 residues. Trimming pared 6 bases from V and 8 bases from J, leaving 13 bases between. CDR1 is SNHLY and CDR2 is FYNNEI in the germline V gene. CDR3 region: CASSLSSGEKLFF. As DNA, the CDR3 is TGTGCCAGCAGCTTATCGTCGGGCGAAAAACTGTTTTTT. Together with reference TRBV2 and TRBJ1-4, the CDR3 gives the full variable domain: EPEVTQTPSHQVTQMGQEVILRCVPISNHLYFYWYRQILGQKVEFLVSFYNNEISEKSEIFDDQFSVERPDGSNFTLKIRSTKLEDSAMYFCASSLSSGEKLFFGSGTQLSVL.

This clonotype came up a few times. V is TRBV20-1 and J is TRBJ2-3; TRBD1 might be the D (6 bases). CDR1 and CDR2 (germline): DFQATT, SNEGSKA (reference sequence). CDR3 size: 13 residues. The V end lost 6 bases, the J end lost 3 bases, and 13 bases lay between the germline ends. The CDR3 nucleotides are TGCAGTGCCTATCCCCAGGGGACAGATACGCAGTATTTT. This translates into CSAYPQGTDTQYF.

The chain couples TRBV20-1 to TRBJ2-3, with D possibly being TRBD1 or TRBD2 (5 bases each). CDR3 length: 15 amino acids. The V end was cut by 5 bases, the J end by 4 bases, with 19 bases between. In germline, CDR1 is DFQATT, CDR2 SNEGSKA (reference sequence). CDR3 nucleotide sequence: TGCAGTGCTCAATGGCCGGGACGCATGGCAGATACGCAGTATTTT. Translated, it gives CSAQWPGRMADTQYF.

The chain couples TRBV5-1 to TRBJ2-1; D gene ambiguous. This CDR3 region has 12 residues. Germline values: CDR1 SGHRS, CDR2 YFSETQ. The V and J ends lost 1 base and 6 bases respectively, with 5 bases between them. Written as DNA, the CDR3 is TGCGCCAGCAGCTTGTTTGGCAATGAGCAGTTCTTC. This codes for CASSLFGNEQFF.

This clonotype was seen more than once but under ten times. V usage is TRBV12-3 or TRBV12-4 and J usage is TRBJ2-7; D may correspond to TRBD1 or TRBD2 (5 bases each). The V end lost 6 bases, the J end lost 0 bases, and 15 bases lay between the germline ends. The CDR3 spans 15 residues. The CDR3 reads CASRPGRLSSYEQYF. CDR3 bases: TGTGCCAGCAGGCCGGGACGGCTTAGCTCCTACGAGCAGTACTTC.

This clonotype was counted at least ten times. The chain uses TRBV4-1 and TRBJ1-6, with unresolved D. The CDR3 totals 13 residues. The germline V gene has CDR1 MGHRA and CDR2 YSYEKL. Trimming shortened V by 6 bases and J by 7 bases, and 10 bases separated the two germline ends. As DNA, the CDR3 is TGCGCCAGCAGGTTCACCGGGAATTCACCCCTCCACTTT. It codes for CASRFTGNSPLHF.

Judged by abundance, this clonotype is medium-sized (0.01 to 0.1%). The rearrangement uses TRBV24-1 and TRBJ2-1; 9 nucleotides match TRBD2. CDR3 size: 13 residues. Germline CDR1 is KGHDR and CDR2 is SFDVKD. V was pared by 4 bases and J by 13 bases, with 7 bases of the junction left unmatched. In DNA, the CDR3 is TGTGCCACCAGTGAGTCTAGCGGGATTTTACAGTTCTTC. It specifies CATSESSGILQFF.

In DNA form, the CDR3 reads TGTGCCAGCAGTTATCGACTAGACCGATACCAAGAGACCCAGTACTTC. Translated: CASSYRLDRYQETQYF. The chain employs TRBV6-5 and TRBJ2-5; possibly TRBD2 for D (6 bases). Per the germline V gene, CDR1 is MNHEY and CDR2 is SVGAGI. The length of the CDR3 is 16 residues. V lost 3 bases and J 0 bases, leaving 14 bases between the germline ends.